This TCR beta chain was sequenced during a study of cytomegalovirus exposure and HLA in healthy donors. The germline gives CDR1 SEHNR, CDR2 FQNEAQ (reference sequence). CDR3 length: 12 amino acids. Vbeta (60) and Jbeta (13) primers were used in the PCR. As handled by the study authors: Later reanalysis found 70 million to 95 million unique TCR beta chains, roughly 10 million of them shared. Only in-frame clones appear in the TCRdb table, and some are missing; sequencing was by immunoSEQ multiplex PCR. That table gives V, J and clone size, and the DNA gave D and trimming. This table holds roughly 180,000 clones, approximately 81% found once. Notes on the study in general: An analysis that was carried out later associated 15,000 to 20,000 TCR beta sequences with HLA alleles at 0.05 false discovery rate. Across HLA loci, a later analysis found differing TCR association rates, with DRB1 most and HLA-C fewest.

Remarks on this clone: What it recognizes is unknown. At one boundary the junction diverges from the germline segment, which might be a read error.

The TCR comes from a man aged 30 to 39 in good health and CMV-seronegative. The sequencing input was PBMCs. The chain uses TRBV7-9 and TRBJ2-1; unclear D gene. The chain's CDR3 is CSSSLIPASQFF. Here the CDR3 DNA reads TGTTCCAGCAGCCTTATTCCCGCGTCGCAGTTCTTC.